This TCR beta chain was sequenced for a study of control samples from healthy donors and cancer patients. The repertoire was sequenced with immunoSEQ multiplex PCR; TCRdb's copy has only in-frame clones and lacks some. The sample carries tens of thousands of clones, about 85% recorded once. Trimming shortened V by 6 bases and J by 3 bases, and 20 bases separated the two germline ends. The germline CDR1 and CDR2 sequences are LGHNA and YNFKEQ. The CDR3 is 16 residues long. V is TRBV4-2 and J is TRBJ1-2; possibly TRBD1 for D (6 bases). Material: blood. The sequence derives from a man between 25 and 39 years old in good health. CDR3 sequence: CASRRDRTANYYGYTF. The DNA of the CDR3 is TGTGCCAGCAGACGAGATAGGACAGCGAACTACTATGGCTACACCTTC.